This T cell receptor (beta chain) was found in a study of shared clonotypes between healthy human individuals. Study at large: Each donor's CD8 memory used one plate, CD8 naive two, each CD4 subset three.

Assay used: immunoSEQ multiplex PCR; TCRdb lists only in-frame clones, some missing. The data contain 800,000 to 1,200,000 clones, 78% of them singletons. Whole-study findings and limits: Sequencing depth was expected to affect clonotype sharing among donors. Naive subsets generally exceeded memory subsets in estimated richness.

Germline lookup yields CDR1 MDHEN and CDR2 SYDVKM. The ends were cut back, 9 bases at V and 2 bases at J, with 22 bases in the middle. The CDR3 covers 16 residues. CD45RA-negative memory and CD45RA+ naive subsets were split from the CD4+ cells. Only one count was recorded for this clone. Antigen specificity is unknown. V usage is TRBV28 and J usage is TRBJ2-5; D tentatively fits TRBD1 or TRBD2 (5 bases each). The source material was memory CD4+ T cells from PBMCs. Subset described: CD45RA-negative fraction. The TCR originated in a man younger than 35 in good health. Some clones in this sample may be carry-over from other donors' samples. The CDR3 sequence: CASGVGSGPWQETQYF. In DNA form, the CDR3 reads TGTGCCAGTGGGGTCGGGTCGGGGCCTTGGCAAGAGACCCAGTACTTC.